The source of this T cell receptor (beta chain) is a study of blood T cell repertoires in COVID-19. On the study more broadly: The cDNA or gDNA used as material had been derived from T cells, B-cell-depleted T cells, or PBMCs.

As originally analysed: Nucleated cell number was recorded as an estimate derived from reference gene primer amplification. Produced via immunoSEQ multiplex PCR; TCRdb's table is partial and in-frame only. V and J calls and clone size follow that table, whereas D and trimming were derived from the DNA. The sample contains some 260,000 clones, roughly 85% of which appear only once. The trim removed 7 bases at V and 6 bases at J, leaving 9 bases unmatched. Germline-derived CDR1 and CDR2 are LNHDA and SQIVND (reference sequence). This CDR3 spans 15 amino acids. Material for sequencing was peripheral blood. The TCR was taken from a man between 18 and 35 years old with active or convalescent COVID-19. The V and J genes are TRBV19 and TRBJ2-1, with 10 bases aligning to TRBD1. The CDR3, as DNA: TGTGCCAGTACGGACAGGGGGTTGACCCGCAATGAGCAGTTCTTC. It yields the protein CASTDRGLTRNEQFF.